This T cell receptor beta chain is from a study of graft-versus-host responses after intestinal transplantation. Study-wide background: Multivisceral, liver-intestinal, or isolated intestinal transplants were given to recipients. The whole recipient group had anti-thymocyte globulin induction followed by tacrolimus and steroids for roughly three years.

A remark on this clone: Its specificity is unknown.

Repertoires were generated with immunoSEQ multiplex PCR, while TCRdb's copy carries only in-frame clones and drops some. The sample shows around 90,000 clones, approximately 95% of them seen only once. The V end lost 7 bases, the J end lost 7 bases, and 16 bases lay between the germline ends. The V gene's germline CDR1 is LNHDA and CDR2 SQIVND (reference sequence). The CDR3 is made up of 13 amino acids. General observations from the study: Ileal or blood samples showed some GvH clones first, and such clones were also found in recipient marrow.

The chain employs TRBV19 and TRBJ1-2; D unclear. The specimen was unstimulated CD8+ T cells sorted from spleen or lymph node cells, collected before intestinal transplant. The sequence came from a human donor who received an intestinal transplant. The CDR3: CASTNPPGSGYTF. CDR3 coding DNA: TGTGCCAGTACTAACCCCCCAGGAAGTGGCTACACCTTC.